A single TCR beta chain is shown here with its context. Antigen specificity is unknown. This entry belongs to a study of shared clonotypes between healthy human individuals. Across the study: Per-donor plates numbered three CD4 naive, three CD4 memory, two CD8 naive and one CD8 memory. Study-level results: Naive CD4 clonotypes were shared across a handful of donors at about 5.3%. Few donors restricted represented genetic and exposure-history diversity.

There are 12 residues in the CDR3. V was clipped by 6 bases and J by 6 bases, with 12 bases between them. CDR1 MNHEY and CDR2 SMNVEV come from the germline V gene (reference sequence). The method was immunoSEQ multiplex PCR; TCRdb's version includes in-frame clones alone and lacks a portion of them. The sample yields over 95,000 clones, over 65% seen once. The chain links TRBV27 to TRBJ2-7; no firm D call. The TCR was taken from a woman aged 25 to 45 in good health. Source material: memory CD8+ T cells sorted from blood. Subset noted: CD45RO+ cells pooled with CCR7-negative TemRA cells. The CDR3 reads CASSPRSGEQYF. The CDR3 region has the DNA TGTGCCAGCAGCCCTCGATCGGGCGAGCAGTACTTC.